A selection of T cell receptor beta chains follows, all from one sample in a study of T-cell memory formation after mild COVID-19. TCRdb ran MiXCR on the 5' RACE reads and lists one entry per CDR3 protein. This table holds 550,000 to 700,000 distinct CDR3 sequences, about a sixth found once. Input material: PBMCs or a T cell subset sorted from them (not recorded which). The receptors originated from an adult woman who had mild COVID-19 (a few samples of this study predate the infection). Cell type and time point are not known. The CDR3 runs from the conserved cysteine through the conserved F or W. The D gene is left open where the match is weak. Only some rows state a clone size, as once, few, many or a class for expanded clones.

j_gene	v_gene	d_gene	abundance	CDR3aa	CDR3nt
TRBJ2-5	TRBV7-2	.	few	CASSLTWGRADQETQYF	TGTGCCAGCAGCTTAACCTGGGGCCGCGCGGACCAAGAGACCCAGTACTTC
TRBJ2-7	TRBV20-1	.	.	CSARQRGRSSYEQYF	TGCAGTGCTAGGCAAAGGGGTCGGAGCTCCTACGAGCAGTACTTC
TRBJ2-1	TRBV7-9	.	.	CASSLDLSRYREQFF	TGTGCCAGCAGCTTAGACCTTTCTCGGTACAGGGAGCAGTTCTTC
TRBJ1-2	TRBV12-3/TRBV12-4	.	.	CASLPAGANYGYTF	TGTGCCAGCCTCCCGGCAGGGGCTAACTATGGCTACACCTTC
TRBJ2-1	TRBV2	.	few	CASLEDEQFF	TGTGCCAGCCTGGAGGATGAGCAGTTCTTC
TRBJ1-1	TRBV5-1	TRBD1	many	CASSSGQGNTEAFF	TGCGCCAGCAGCTCGGGACAGGGGAACACTGAAGCTTTCTTT
TRBJ2-5	TRBV5-1	TRBD1	many	CASSRQGQETQYF	TGCGCCAGCAGTAGACAGGGGCAAGAGACCCAGTACTTC
TRBJ2-3	TRBV24-1	TRBD2	.	CATSDFRASGSADTQYF	TGTGCCACCAGTGATTTTCGGGCTAGCGGGAGTGCAGATACGCAGTATTTT
TRBJ2-7	TRBV20-1	.	.	CSASGPGAGEQYF	TGCAGTGCTAGTGGACCGGGGGCCGGGGAGCAGTACTTC
TRBJ2-7	TRBV19	TRBD1	.	CASRAGGTGGYEQYF	TGTGCCAGTAGGGCAGGCGGAACAGGGGGATACGAGCAGTACTTC
TRBJ1-6	TRBV5-5	.	few	CASSLTGFSYNSPLHF	TGTGCCAGCAGCTTGACGGGTTTCTCCTATAATTCACCCCTCCACTTT
TRBJ2-6	TRBV6-2/TRBV6-3	.	.	CASSRTTGSSGANVLTF	TGTGCCAGCAGCCGCACGACAGGCAGCTCTGGGGCCAACGTCCTGACTTTC
TRBJ1-1	TRBV6-2/TRBV6-3	TRBD1	few	CASHHKGQGKYGEAFF	TGTGCCAGCCACCATAAGGGACAGGGGAAATACGGTGAAGCTTTCTTT
TRBJ2-1	TRBV3-1	TRBD1	.	CASSPDRGFQFF	TGTGCCAGCAGCCCGGACAGGGGCTTTCAGTTCTTC
TRBJ2-1	TRBV5-1	.	few	CASSEGDGEQFF	TGCGCCAGCAGCGAAGGGGACGGCGAGCAGTTCTTC
TRBJ2-1	TRBV15	.	few	CATGDAGYYEQFF	TGTGCCACCGGGGACGCGGGTTATTATGAGCAGTTCTTC
TRBJ1-1	TRBV12-3/TRBV12-4	.	.	CASSLGVHTEAFF	TGTGCCAGCAGTTTGGGGGTTCACACTGAAGCTTTCTTT
TRBJ2-5	TRBV5-1	TRBD1	.	CASSLEGQGSETQYF	TGCGCCAGCAGCTTGGAGGGACAGGGGTCAGAGACCCAGTACTTC
TRBJ2-2	TRBV3-1	.	few	CASSQGAATGELFF	TGTGCCAGCAGCCAGGGGGCGGCCACCGGGGAGCTGTTTTTT
TRBJ1-2	TRBV12-3/TRBV12-4	.	few	CASSVDMDYGYTF	TGTGCCAGCAGTGTGGACATGGACTATGGCTACACCTTC
TRBJ2-7	TRBV20-1	.	few	CSAAGTLTHEQYF	TGCAGTGCCGCCGGGACATTAACTCACGAGCAGTACTTC
TRBJ1-1	TRBV11-2	.	few	CASSLGVGEAFF	TGTGCCAGCAGCTTAGGGGTTGGTGAAGCTTTCTTT
TRBJ1-2	TRBV19	.	.	CASSTARRSHYGYTF	TGTGCCAGTAGTACAGCCAGGAGGTCGCACTATGGCTACACCTTC
TRBJ2-7	TRBV5-4	TRBD1	.	CASSSGQGAGPYEQYF	TGTGCCAGCAGCTCTGGACAGGGAGCCGGACCCTACGAGCAGTACTTC
TRBJ2-2	TRBV12-3/TRBV12-4	.	few	CASAREPFGELFF	TGTGCCAGCGCGCGGGAACCTTTCGGGGAGCTGTTTTTT
TRBJ2-7	TRBV6-6	TRBD1	.	CASRQTGGDEQYF	TGTGCCAGCAGGCAGACAGGGGGCGACGAGCAGTACTTC
TRBJ2-1	TRBV5-1	.	few	CASSLAWDSGINEQFF	TGCGCCAGCAGCCTGGCCTGGGACTCCGGGATCAATGAGCAGTTCTTC
TRBJ2-2	TRBV11-1	.	many	CASSRKGNTGELFF	TGTGCCAGCAGCCGTAAGGGGAACACCGGGGAGCTGTTTTTT
TRBJ1-1	TRBV18	.	few	CASSSDLGTEAFF	TGTGCCAGCTCATCCGACCTTGGGACTGAAGCTTTCTTT
TRBJ2-1	TRBV20-1	.	.	CSARTPAYNEQFF	TGCAGTGCTAGGACTCCCGCCTACAATGAGCAGTTCTTC
TRBJ2-2	TRBV6-2/TRBV6-3	.	many	CASSRTPANTGELFF	TGTGCCAGCAGTCGGACACCCGCGAACACCGGGGAGCTGTTTTTT